Following are 8 T cell receptor beta chains from one sample sequenced in a study of T cell repertoires in cytomegalovirus infection. MiXCR, applied by TCRdb to the reads, yields one record per CDR3 protein. Of some 700,000 distinct CDR3 sequences in the sample, around a third were seen once. Which antigens these TCRs recognize remains unknown. The specimen was cultured PBMCs, collected from culture after CMV antigen stimulation. Receptors were obtained from a human donor in good health (CMV status not recorded). Some clones in this sample may be carry-over from other donors' samples.

The chain links TRBV15 to TRBJ2-3; maybe TRBD2 (5 bases). V was pared by 1 base and J by 6 bases, with 14 bases between. This CDR3 comprises 15 residues. The germline V gene has CDR1 LNHNV and CDR2 YYDKDF (reference sequence). CDR3 sequence reads: CATSRVERKKDTQYF. CDR3 DNA: TGTGCCACCAGCAGAGTCGAGCGGAAGAAGGATACGCAGTATTTT.

V usage is TRBV6-1 and J usage is TRBJ2-5, with D perhaps given as TRBD1 or TRBD2 (5 bases each). The V gene lost 6 bases and the J gene lost 5 bases, with 16 bases spanning the gap. Germline V gene sequence: CDR1 MNHNS, CDR2 SASEGT. This CDR3 contains 14 residues. The CDR3 nucleotides are TGTGCCAGCAGCTTGCTGCCCGGGACCGAGACCCAGTACTTC. Residues: CASSLLPGTETQYF.

The V call is TRBV12-3 or TRBV12-4, the J call TRBJ1-5, with unresolved D. V was pared by 10 bases and J by 3 bases, with 10 bases between. The CDR3 is 12 amino acids. CDR3 DNA sequence: TGTGCCACTAACGGTCCCAATCAGCCCCAGCATTTT. Its translation is CATNGPNQPQHF.

This clonotype was counted a few times. The V call is TRBV3-1, the J call TRBJ2-7, with D hard to call. The CDR3 runs to 13 residues. V dropped 3 bases and J dropped 2 bases, with 8 bases sitting between them. CDR1 is LGHDT, CDR2 YNNKEL, per germline (reference sequence). The CDR3, as DNA: TGTGCCAGCAGCCATCGCACCCCCTACGAGCAGTACTTC. Translated: CASSHRTPYEQYF.

The chain links TRBV28 to TRBJ1-1; D unclear. The length of the CDR3 is 13 residues. Trimming shortened V by 1 base and J by 9 bases, and 12 bases separated the two germline ends. CDR1 is MDHEN, CDR2 SYDVKM, per germline. The CDR3 nucleotides are TGTGCCAGCAGTTTATCTTCAAGAGGTCAAGCTTTCTTT. Amino acids: CASSLSSRGQAFF.

The chain recombines TRBV4-1 with TRBJ2-1, with a weak D call TRBD2 (5 bases). The CDR3 totals 15 residues. Trimming removed 1 base from V and 8 bases from J, with 15 bases in between. In germline, CDR1 is MGHRA, CDR2 YSYEKL. The CDR3 is CASSQVPGSVDEQFF. In DNA, the CDR3 is TGCGCCAGCAGCCAAGTCCCGGGGTCGGTGGATGAGCAGTTCTTC.

The V and J genes are TRBV4-3 and TRBJ2-7; D might be TRBD1 or TRBD2, each matching 5 bases. The V and J ends lost 0 bases and 9 bases respectively, with 15 bases between them. The CDR3 totals 14 residues. Germline loops: CDR1 LGHNA, CDR2 YSLEER. Here the CDR3 DNA reads TGCGCCAGCAGCCAAGAAAGGGGACCGGGACCGCAGTACTTC. Translated: CASSQERGPGPQYF.

The chain carries TRBV19 and TRBJ1-5; 8 bases agree with TRBD1. V lost 5 bases to trimming and J lost 7 bases; unmatched junction nucleotides: 7. Germline CDR1 and CDR2: LNHDA and SQIVND (reference sequence). There are 14 residues in the CDR3. The DNA for the CDR3 is TGTGCCAGTAGTGGAGGACAGGGAGGACAGCCCCAGCATTTT. Protein: CASSGGQGGQPQHF.